The T cell receptor (beta chain) described here comes from a study of blood T cell repertoires in COVID-19. Trimming took 1 base from V and 8 from J; bases not matched to a gene: 6. This CDR3 has 15 amino acids. The germline gives CDR1 LGHDT, CDR2 YNNKEL (reference sequence). Ages ranged from 18 to 89 years, with residence in more than 20 US areas. In Cohort 3, a recovered donor had either two negative PCRs, clearance, or symptom resolution. Here immunoSEQ multiplex PCR was the method, and the copy in TCRdb shows in-frame clones only, minus some. The data show hundreds of thousands of clones, with roughly 89% seen just once and 10% held by the top ten.

The sample comprised PBMCs or T cells enriched from blood (not recorded which). The sequence was collected from a woman aged 45-60 years who had recovered from COVID-19. The rearrangement links TRBV3-1 (or the pseudogene TRBV3-2) to TRBJ1-2, with TRBD1 matching over 11 bases. The CDR3 loop reads CASSQGTGGERGYTF. CDR3 coding DNA: TGTGCCAGCAGCCAAGGGACAGGGGGCGAGAGAGGCTACACCTTC.